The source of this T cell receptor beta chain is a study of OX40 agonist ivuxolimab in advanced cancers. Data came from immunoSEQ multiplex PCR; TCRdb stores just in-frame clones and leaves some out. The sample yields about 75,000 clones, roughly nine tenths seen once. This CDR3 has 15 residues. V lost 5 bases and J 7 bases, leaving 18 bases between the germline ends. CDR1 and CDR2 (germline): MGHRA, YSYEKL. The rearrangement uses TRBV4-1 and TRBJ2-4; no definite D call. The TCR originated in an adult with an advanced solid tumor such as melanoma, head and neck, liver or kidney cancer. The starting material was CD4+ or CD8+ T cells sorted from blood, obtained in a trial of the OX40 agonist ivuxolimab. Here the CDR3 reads CASSFRLGVQNIQYF. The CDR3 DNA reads TGCGCCAGCAGCTTCCGCCTTGGGGTTCAGAACATTCAGTACTTC.